This entry concerns a single TCR beta chain. This entry belongs to a study of T cell responses to AZD1222 COVID-19 vaccine. Clones were sequenced by immunoSEQ multiplex PCR, and TCRdb holds only the in-frame ones, with some missing. Here the sample spans 100,000 to 150,000 clones, 87% being singletons. V lost 3 bases to trimming and J lost 2 bases; unmatched junction nucleotides: 14. The CDR3 is made up of 18 amino acids. Germline CDR1 is SGHVS and CDR2 is FNYEAQ. The sample consisted of peripheral blood, taken on day 0 of AZD1222 vaccination. This chain links TRBV7-6 with TRBJ2-5; 8 bases align to TRBD1. This clonotype originated in an adult in good health. The CDR3 sequence: CASSFGRGRQVEQETQYF. The CDR3 DNA follows: TGTGCCAGCAGCTTTGGCAGGGGGCGCCAAGTGGAACAAGAGACCCAGTACTTC. The full variable domain, its missing parts supplied by reference TRBV7-6 and TRBJ2-5, is GAGVSQSPRYKVTKRGQDVALRCDPISGHVSLYWYRQALGQGPEFLTYFNYEAQQDKSGLPNDRFSAERPEGSISTLTIQRTEQRDSAMYRCASSFGRGRQVEQETQYFGPGTRLLVL.